This TCR beta chain was recovered during a study of T cell repertoires in cytomegalovirus infection. Study at large: Newly reported HLA-C-restricted and thoroughly characterized HLA-B-restricted CMV epitopes were employed.

Germline CDR1 reads SQVTM; CDR2 reads ANQGSEA. The CDR3 extends over 11 amino acids. V was trimmed by 4 bases and J by 5 bases, leaving 9 bases between them. Study conclusions and caveats: Clonotypes of TCR beta that were HLA-C-restricted and CMV-specific dominated the ex vivo response.

This clonotype was detected ten times or more. Its specificity is unknown. In TCRdb, the reads were re-called with MiXCR into one record per CDR3 protein. Counted here are roughly 570,000 distinct CDR3 sequences, 40% occurring once; the ten biggest clones make up 48%. The TCR sequence derives from a human donor in good health (CMV status not recorded). Some clones in this sample may be carry-over from other donors' samples. Specimen: cultured PBMCs, collected from culture after CMV antigen stimulation. The chain recombines TRBV29-1 with TRBJ2-7; D is uncertain. CDR3 sequence reads: CSVAVSDEQYF. The CDR3 DNA reads as TGCAGCGTTGCCGTAAGTGACGAGCAGTACTTC.